This T cell receptor (beta chain) comes out of a study of cytomegalovirus exposure and HLA in healthy donors. At the level of the study: The 95 million to 120 million unique TCR beta sequences, from 150 million to 200 million T cells, were found by an earlier analysis. The study's findings and limits: Among the sequence variants, a highly shared cluster was likely an artifact of sequencing. Indistinguishability led to the exclusion of some V segments, TRBV6-2 and TRBV6-3 included.

Of note for this clone: Its specificity is not known.

The germline V and J ends were trimmed by 5 bases and 5 bases, with 15 bases remaining between them. The CDR3 is 14 residues long. Germline V lookup: CDR1 SGDLS, CDR2 YYNGEE. Use of 60 Vbeta and 13 Jbeta primers characterized the PCR. The data were produced by immunoSEQ multiplex PCR, yet TCRdb's version contains in-frame clones alone and is incomplete. In the table there are about 130,000 clones, around 80% of which are singletons. V gene TRBV9 combines with J gene TRBJ2-3; maybe TRBD2 (6 bases). Input material: PBMCs. The TCR sequence derives from a man aged 50 or older in good health and CMV-seronegative. The CDR3 DNA follows: TGTGCCAGCAGTAGATCGGGGGAGGAAGATACGCAGTATTTT. Translated, it gives CASSRSGEEDTQYF.